These T cell receptor beta chains were read from a single sample in a study of blood T cell repertoires in COVID-19. Method: immunoSEQ multiplex PCR; TCRdb's copy keeps in-frame clones and lacks some. The sample yields roughly 300,000 clones, 80% to 95% seen once. What was sequenced was peripheral blood. These receptors were collected from a woman aged 25 to 39 with COVID-19, enrolled during active disease. Each CDR3 is given with its conserved first and last residue. The D gene is left open where the match is weak. For some rows the clone size is stated as once, few or many, or as a class when expanded; others skip it.

abundance: once; j_gene: TRBJ1-1; d_gene: .; v_gene: TRBV4-1; CDR3nt: TGCGCCAGCAGCCACTTGAACACTGAAGCTTTCTTT; CDR3aa: CASSHLNTEAFF
abundance: .; j_gene: TRBJ1-1; d_gene: .; v_gene: TRBV5-4; CDR3nt: TGTGCCAGCAGAGAACTGGGACAGAACACTGAAGCTTTCTTT; CDR3aa: CASRELGQNTEAFF
abundance: .; j_gene: TRBJ2-3; d_gene: TRBD2; v_gene: TRBV4-1; CDR3nt: TGCGCCAGCAGCCCATCGGCGGGAGCGGGGACAGATACGCAGTATTTT; CDR3aa: CASSPSAGAGTDTQYF
abundance: .; j_gene: TRBJ2-1; d_gene: TRBD2; v_gene: TRBV5-4; CDR3nt: TGTGCCAGCAGCGGGACTAGCGGAGTCTACAATGAGCAGTTCTTC; CDR3aa: CASSGTSGVYNEQFF
abundance: .; j_gene: TRBJ1-5; d_gene: .; v_gene: TRBV5-8; CDR3nt: TGTGCCAGCAGCGCGACTGTGGATAGCAATCAGCCCCAGCATTTT; CDR3aa: CASSATVDSNQPQHF
abundance: .; j_gene: TRBJ2-7; d_gene: .; v_gene: TRBV4-3; CDR3nt: TGCGCCAGCAGCCAGACTAGGGGACACGAGCAGTACTTC; CDR3aa: CASSQTRGHEQYF
abundance: .; j_gene: TRBJ2-7; d_gene: TRBD1; v_gene: TRBV28; CDR3nt: TGTGCCAGCAGTTCCCAAGGACAGGGGGTCGGATCCTACGAGCAGTACTTC; CDR3aa: CASSSQGQGVGSYEQYF
abundance: .; j_gene: TRBJ2-1; d_gene: TRBD2; v_gene: TRBV29-1; CDR3nt: TGCAGCGTTGAAGCTCCAAGCGGGAGTTCCTACAATGAGCAGTTCTTC; CDR3aa: CSVEAPSGSSYNEQFF
abundance: .; j_gene: TRBJ2-4; d_gene: .; v_gene: TRBV24-1; CDR3nt: TGTGCCACCAGTGATTTGCAATCCCAGGGACTAGCCAAAAACATTCAGTACTTC; CDR3aa: CATSDLQSQGLAKNIQYF
abundance: .; j_gene: TRBJ1-1; d_gene: TRBD1; v_gene: TRBV10-3; CDR3nt: TGTGCCATCAGCGGGACAGTGAACACTGAAGCTTTCTTT; CDR3aa: CAISGTVNTEAFF
abundance: .; j_gene: TRBJ1-2; d_gene: .; v_gene: TRBV6-5; CDR3nt: TGTGCCAGCAGTTACGGGAGGGTCTATGGCTACACCTTC; CDR3aa: CASSYGRVYGYTF
abundance: .; j_gene: TRBJ2-2; d_gene: TRBD2; v_gene: TRBV10-2; CDR3nt: TGCGCCAGCAGTGTTGCGGGAGGGCGAAGCGGGGAGCTGTTTTTT; CDR3aa: CASSVAGGRSGELFF
abundance: once; j_gene: TRBJ1-1; d_gene: .; v_gene: TRBV4-1; CDR3nt: TGCGCCAGCAGCCAAGTTCCAGGGATCAGCACTGAAGCTTTCTTT; CDR3aa: CASSQVPGISTEAFF
abundance: .; j_gene: TRBJ2-1; d_gene: TRBD2; v_gene: TRBV9; CDR3nt: TGTGCCAGCAGCGTCACTAGCGGACCCTACAATGAGCAGTTCTTC; CDR3aa: CASSVTSGPYNEQFF
abundance: .; j_gene: TRBJ2-7; d_gene: .; v_gene: TRBV11-2; CDR3nt: TGTGCCAGCAGCTTAGTTCCGTCCGAGCAGTACTTC; CDR3aa: CASSLVPSEQYF
abundance: few; j_gene: TRBJ2-3; d_gene: .; v_gene: TRBV11-2; CDR3nt: TGTGCCAGCAGCTTACAGTCAGATACGCAGTATTTT; CDR3aa: CASSLQSDTQYF
abundance: once; j_gene: TRBJ2-7; d_gene: TRBD1; v_gene: TRBV6-5; CDR3nt: TGTGCCAGCAGCCGCCCAGGACAGGGCCTGAGGGAGCAGTACTTC; CDR3aa: CASSRPGQGLREQYF
abundance: .; j_gene: TRBJ1-3; d_gene: TRBD1; v_gene: TRBV5-5; CDR3nt: TGTGCCAGCAGCAATAGAGGGACAGCATTATCCCCTGGAAACACCATATATTTT; CDR3aa: CASSNRGTALSPGNTIYF
abundance: .; j_gene: TRBJ2-7; d_gene: TRBD1; v_gene: TRBV11-3; CDR3nt: TGTGCCAGCAGCTCCGGACAGGGTACGCAGTACTTC; CDR3aa: CASSSGQGTQYF
abundance: .; j_gene: TRBJ1-2; d_gene: TRBD1; v_gene: TRBV27; CDR3nt: TGTGCCAGCAGTCGGACAGGTGGTAACTATGGCTACACCTTC; CDR3aa: CASSRTGGNYGYTF
abundance: .; j_gene: TRBJ1-1; d_gene: .; v_gene: TRBV4-1; CDR3nt: TGCGCCAGCAGCCAGAGGACAGCCATGAACACTGAAGCTTTCTTT; CDR3aa: CASSQRTAMNTEAFF
abundance: .; j_gene: TRBJ2-2; d_gene: .; v_gene: TRBV27; CDR3nt: TGTGCCACCCCGGGCACCGGGGAGCTGTTTTTT; CDR3aa: CATPGTGELFF
abundance: .; j_gene: TRBJ1-1; d_gene: .; v_gene: TRBV11-3; CDR3nt: TGTGCCAGCAGCTTAACTACAGGTGGGAACACTGAAGCTTTCTTT; CDR3aa: CASSLTTGGNTEAFF
abundance: .; j_gene: TRBJ1-1; d_gene: .; v_gene: TRBV6-2/TRBV6-3; CDR3nt: TGTGCCAGCAGTTACTCCCGGGGGGGGGCGAGTACTGAAGCTTTCTTT; CDR3aa: CASSYSRGGASTEAFF
abundance: .; j_gene: TRBJ2-2; d_gene: .; v_gene: TRBV6-1; CDR3nt: TGTGCCAGCAGTGAAGCGCGCCTAGATCGGGCCGGGGAGCTGTTTTTT; CDR3aa: CASSEARLDRAGELFF